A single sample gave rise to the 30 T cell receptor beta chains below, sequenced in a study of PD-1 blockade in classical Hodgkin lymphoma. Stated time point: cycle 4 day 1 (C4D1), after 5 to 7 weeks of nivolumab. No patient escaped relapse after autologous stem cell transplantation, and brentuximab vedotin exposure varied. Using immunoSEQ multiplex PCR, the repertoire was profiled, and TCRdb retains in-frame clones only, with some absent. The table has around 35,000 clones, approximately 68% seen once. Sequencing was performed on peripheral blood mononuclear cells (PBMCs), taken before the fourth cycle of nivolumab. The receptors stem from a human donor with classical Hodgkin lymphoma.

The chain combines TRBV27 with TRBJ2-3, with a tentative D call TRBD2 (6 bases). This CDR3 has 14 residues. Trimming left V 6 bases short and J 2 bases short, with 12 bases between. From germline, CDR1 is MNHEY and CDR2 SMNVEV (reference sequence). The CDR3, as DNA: TGTGCCAGCAGGGGCGGGATCTACACAGATACGCAGTATTTT. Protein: CASRGGIYTDTQYF.

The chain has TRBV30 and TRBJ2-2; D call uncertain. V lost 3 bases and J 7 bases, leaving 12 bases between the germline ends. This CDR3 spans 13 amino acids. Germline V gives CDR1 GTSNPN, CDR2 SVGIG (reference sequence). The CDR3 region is CAWRAVPGGELFF. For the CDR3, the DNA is TGTGCCTGGAGGGCGGTGCCTGGCGGGGAGCTGTTTTTT.

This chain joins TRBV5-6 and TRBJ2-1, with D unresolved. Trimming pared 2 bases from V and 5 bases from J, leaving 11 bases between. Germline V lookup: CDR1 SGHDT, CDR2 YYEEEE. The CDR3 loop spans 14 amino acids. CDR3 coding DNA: TGTGCCAGCAGCTTACCTAGTGGCCACAATGAGCAGTTCTTC. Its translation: CASSLPSGHNEQFF.

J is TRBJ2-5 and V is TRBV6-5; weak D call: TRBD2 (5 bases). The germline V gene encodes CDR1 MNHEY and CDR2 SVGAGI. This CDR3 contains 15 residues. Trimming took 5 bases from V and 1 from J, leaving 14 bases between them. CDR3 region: CASSPHEGGQETQYF. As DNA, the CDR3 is TGTGCCAGCAGTCCTCACGAGGGCGGCCAAGAGACCCAGTACTTC.

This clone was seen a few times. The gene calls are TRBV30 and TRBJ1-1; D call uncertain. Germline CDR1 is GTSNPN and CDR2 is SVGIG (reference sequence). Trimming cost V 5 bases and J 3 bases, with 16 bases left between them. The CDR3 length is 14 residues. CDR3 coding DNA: TGTGCCTGGTCCCCGCCCCCGTTTCACACTGAAGCTTTCTTT. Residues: CAWSPPPFHTEAFF.

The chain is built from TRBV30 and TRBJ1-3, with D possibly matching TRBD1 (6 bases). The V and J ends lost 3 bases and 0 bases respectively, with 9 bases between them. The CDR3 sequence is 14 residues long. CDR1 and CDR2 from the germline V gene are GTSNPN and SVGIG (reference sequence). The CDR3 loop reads CAWRGTYSGNTIYF. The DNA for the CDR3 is TGTGCCTGGAGAGGGACATACTCTGGAAACACCATATATTTT.

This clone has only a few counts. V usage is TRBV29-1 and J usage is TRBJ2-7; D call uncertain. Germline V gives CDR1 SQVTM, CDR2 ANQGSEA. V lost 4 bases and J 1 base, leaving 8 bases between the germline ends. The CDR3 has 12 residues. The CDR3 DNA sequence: TGCAGCGTTGTTCAGGCGTCCTACGAGCAGTACTTC. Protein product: CSVVQASYEQYF.

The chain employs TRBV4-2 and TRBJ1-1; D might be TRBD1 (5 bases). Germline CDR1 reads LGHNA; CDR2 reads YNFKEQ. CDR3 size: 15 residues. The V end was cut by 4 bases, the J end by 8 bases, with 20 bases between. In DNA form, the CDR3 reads TGTGCCAGCAGCCCCCGAGGGACCCCGGGGGTAGAAGCTTTCTTT. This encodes CASSPRGTPGVEAFF.

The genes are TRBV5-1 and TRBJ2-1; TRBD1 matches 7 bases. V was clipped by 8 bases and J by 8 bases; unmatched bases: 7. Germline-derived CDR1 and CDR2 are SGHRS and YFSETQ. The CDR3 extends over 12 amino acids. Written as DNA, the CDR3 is TGCGCCAGTGGACAGGACTTCTATGAGCAGTTCTTC. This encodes CASGQDFYEQFF.

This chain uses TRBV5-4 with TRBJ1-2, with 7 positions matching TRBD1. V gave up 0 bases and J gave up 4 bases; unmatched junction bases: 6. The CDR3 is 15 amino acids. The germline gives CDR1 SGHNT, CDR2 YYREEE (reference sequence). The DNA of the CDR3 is TGTGCCAGCAGCTTGGGACAGGGAGGTCGCTATGGCTACACCTTC. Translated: CASSLGQGGRYGYTF.

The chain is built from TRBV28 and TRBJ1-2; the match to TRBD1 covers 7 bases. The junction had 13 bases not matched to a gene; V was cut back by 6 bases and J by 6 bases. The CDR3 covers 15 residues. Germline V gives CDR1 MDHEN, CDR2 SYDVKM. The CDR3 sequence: CASRLSHTGVDGYTF. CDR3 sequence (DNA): TGTGCCAGCAGATTGTCCCATACAGGGGTTGATGGCTACACCTTC.

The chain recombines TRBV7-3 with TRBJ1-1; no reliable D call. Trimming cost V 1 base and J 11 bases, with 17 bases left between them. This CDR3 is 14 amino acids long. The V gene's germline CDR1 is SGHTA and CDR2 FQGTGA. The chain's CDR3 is CASSLKGGLGVAFF. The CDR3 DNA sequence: TGTGCCAGCAGCTTAAAGGGTGGGCTGGGAGTGGCTTTCTTT.

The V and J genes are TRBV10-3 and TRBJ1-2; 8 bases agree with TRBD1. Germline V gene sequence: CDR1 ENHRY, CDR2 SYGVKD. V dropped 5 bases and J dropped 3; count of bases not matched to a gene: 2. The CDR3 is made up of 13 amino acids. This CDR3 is CAISSDRDYGYTF. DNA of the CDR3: TGTGCCATCAGTTCGGACAGGGACTATGGCTACACCTTC.

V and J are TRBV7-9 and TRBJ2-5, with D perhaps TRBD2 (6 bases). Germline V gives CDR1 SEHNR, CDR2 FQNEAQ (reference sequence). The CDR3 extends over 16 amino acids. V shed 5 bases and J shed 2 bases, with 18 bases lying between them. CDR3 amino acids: CASSPPGVEVQETQYF. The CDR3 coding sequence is TGTGCCAGCAGCCCCCCGGGGGTGGAGGTACAAGAGACCCAGTACTTC.

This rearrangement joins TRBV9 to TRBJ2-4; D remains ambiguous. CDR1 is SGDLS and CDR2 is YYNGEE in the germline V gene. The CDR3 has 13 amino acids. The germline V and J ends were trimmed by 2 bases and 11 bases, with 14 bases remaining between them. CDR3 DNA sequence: TGTGCCAGCAGCGTTGGGGTATACACCTTTCAGTACTTC. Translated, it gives CASSVGVYTFQYF.

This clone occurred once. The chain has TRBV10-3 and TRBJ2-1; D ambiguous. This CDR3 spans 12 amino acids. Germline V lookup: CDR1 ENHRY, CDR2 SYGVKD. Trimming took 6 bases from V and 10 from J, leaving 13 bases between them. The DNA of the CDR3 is TGTGCCATCAGAACCAAAAGTAGCGAGCAGTTCTTC. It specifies CAIRTKSSEQFF.

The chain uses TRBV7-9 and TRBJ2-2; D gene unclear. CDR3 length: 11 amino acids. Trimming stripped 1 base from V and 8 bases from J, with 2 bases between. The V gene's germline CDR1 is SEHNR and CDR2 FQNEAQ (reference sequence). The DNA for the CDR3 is TGTGCCAGCAGCTTAGAGGGGGAGCTGTTTTTT. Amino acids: CASSLEGELFF.

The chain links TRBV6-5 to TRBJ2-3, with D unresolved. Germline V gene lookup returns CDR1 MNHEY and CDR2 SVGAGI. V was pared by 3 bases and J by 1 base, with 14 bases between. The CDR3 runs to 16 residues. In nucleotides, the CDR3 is TGTGCCAGCAGTTATTATTTCGGCGACCGCACAGATACGCAGTATTTT. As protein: CASSYYFGDRTDTQYF.

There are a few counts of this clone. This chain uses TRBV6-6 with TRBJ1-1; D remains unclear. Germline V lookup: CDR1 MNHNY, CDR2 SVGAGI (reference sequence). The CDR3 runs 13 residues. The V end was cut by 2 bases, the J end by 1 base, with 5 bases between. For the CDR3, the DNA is TGTGCCAGCAGTTACGGTGGGAACACTGAAGCTTTCTTT. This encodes CASSYGGNTEAFF.

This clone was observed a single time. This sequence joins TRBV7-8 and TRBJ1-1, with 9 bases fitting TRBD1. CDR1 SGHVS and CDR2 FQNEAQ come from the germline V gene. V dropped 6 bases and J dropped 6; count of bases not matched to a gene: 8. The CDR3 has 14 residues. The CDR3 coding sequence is TGTGCCAGCAGTCGAACAGGGGGCGACCCTGAAGCTTTCTTT. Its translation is CASSRTGGDPEAFF.

The CDR3 DNA sequence: TGTGCCAGCAGCCTAGGCCGACTAGCGGCGGGGGAGCAGTACTTC. Translation gives CASSLGRLAAGEQYF. The rearrangement links TRBV7-2 to TRBJ2-7, with 9 bases aligning to TRBD2. The V and J ends lost 5 bases and 7 bases, in that order; junction bases with no gene match: 12. The length of the CDR3 is 15 residues. The V gene's germline CDR1 is SGHTA and CDR2 FQGNSA. Supplemented by reference TRBV7-2 and TRBJ2-7, the full variable domain reads GAGVSQSPSNKVTEKGKDVELRCDPISGHTALYWYRQSLGQGLEFLIYFQGNSAPDKSGLPSDRFSAERTGGSVSTLTIQRTQQEDSAVYLCASSLGRLAAGEQYFGPGTRLTVT.

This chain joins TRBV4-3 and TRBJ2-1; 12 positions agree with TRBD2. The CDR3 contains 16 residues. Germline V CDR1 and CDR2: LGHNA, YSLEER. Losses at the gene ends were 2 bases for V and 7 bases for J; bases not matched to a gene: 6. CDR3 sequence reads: CASSQPSGGAGNEQFF. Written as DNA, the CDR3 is TGCGCCAGCAGCCAACCTAGCGGGGGGGCCGGTAATGAGCAGTTCTTC.

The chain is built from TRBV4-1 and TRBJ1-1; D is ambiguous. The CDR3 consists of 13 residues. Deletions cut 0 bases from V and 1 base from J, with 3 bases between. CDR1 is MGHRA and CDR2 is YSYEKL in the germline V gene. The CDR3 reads CASSQDKNTEAFF. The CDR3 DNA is TGCGCCAGCAGCCAAGATAAGAACACTGAAGCTTTCTTT.

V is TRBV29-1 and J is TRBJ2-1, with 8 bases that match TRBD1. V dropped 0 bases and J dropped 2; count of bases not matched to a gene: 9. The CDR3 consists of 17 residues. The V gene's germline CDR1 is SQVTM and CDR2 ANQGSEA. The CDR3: CSVEDRGNRGAYNEQFF. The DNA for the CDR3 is TGCAGCGTTGAAGATCGTGGCAACAGGGGGGCCTACAATGAGCAGTTCTTC.

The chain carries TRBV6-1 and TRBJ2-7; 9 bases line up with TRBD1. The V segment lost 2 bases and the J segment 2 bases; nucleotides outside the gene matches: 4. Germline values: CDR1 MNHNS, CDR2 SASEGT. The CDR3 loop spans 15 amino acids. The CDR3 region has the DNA TGTGCCAGCAGTGAAAATTGGACAGGGGCCTACGAGCAGTACTTC. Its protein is CASSENWTGAYEQYF.

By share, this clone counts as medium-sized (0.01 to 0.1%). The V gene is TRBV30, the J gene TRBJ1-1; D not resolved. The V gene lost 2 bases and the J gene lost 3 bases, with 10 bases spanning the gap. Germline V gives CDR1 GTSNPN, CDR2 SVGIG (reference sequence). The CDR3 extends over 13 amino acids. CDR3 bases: TGTGCCTGGAGTTTGGCCCGTTACACTGAAGCTTTCTTT. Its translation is CAWSLARYTEAFF.

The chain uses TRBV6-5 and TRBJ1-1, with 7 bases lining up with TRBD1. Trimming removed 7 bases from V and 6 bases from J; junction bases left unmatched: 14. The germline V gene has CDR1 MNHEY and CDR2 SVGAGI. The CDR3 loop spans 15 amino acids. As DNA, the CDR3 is TGTGCCAGCACTGACGCGACAGGGAGGAGGGCTGAAGCTTTCTTT. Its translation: CASTDATGRRAEAFF.

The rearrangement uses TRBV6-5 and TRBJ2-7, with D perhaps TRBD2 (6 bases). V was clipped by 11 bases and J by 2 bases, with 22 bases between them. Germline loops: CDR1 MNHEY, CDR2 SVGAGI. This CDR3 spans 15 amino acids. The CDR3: CAVRDYAGTAYEQYF. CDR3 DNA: TGTGCCGTACGGGATTATGCGGGGACTGCCTACGAGCAGTACTTC.

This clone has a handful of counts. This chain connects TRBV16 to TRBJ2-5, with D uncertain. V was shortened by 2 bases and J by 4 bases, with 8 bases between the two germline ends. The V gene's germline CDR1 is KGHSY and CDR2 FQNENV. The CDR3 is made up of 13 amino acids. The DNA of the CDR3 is TGTGCCAGCAGCCAAATGACGGGAGAGACCCAGTACTTC. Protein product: CASSQMTGETQYF.

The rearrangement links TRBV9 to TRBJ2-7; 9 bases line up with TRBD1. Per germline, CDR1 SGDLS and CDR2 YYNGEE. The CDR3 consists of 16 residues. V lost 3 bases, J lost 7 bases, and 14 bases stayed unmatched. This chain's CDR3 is CASSGPSDRGYREQYF. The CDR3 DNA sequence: TGTGCCAGCAGCGGCCCGAGTGACAGGGGGTATAGGGAGCAGTACTTC.